These 21 T cell receptor beta chains share one sample of origin, sequenced in a study of T cell responses to AZD1222 COVID-19 vaccine. Generated by immunoSEQ multiplex PCR, the TCRdb table keeps only in-frame clones and is missing some. In the table there are roughly 120,000 clones, around 85% of which are singletons. The sequencing here drew on peripheral blood, taken 28 days after the second AZD1222 dose. These receptors all come from an adult who received the AZD1222 COVID-19 vaccine.

This sequence joins TRBV18 and TRBJ1-3, with D unresolved. The germline gives CDR1 KGHSH, CDR2 LQKENI. The CDR3 contains 16 residues. V shed 3 bases and J shed 0 bases, with 12 bases lying between them. The CDR3 nucleotides read TGTGCCAGCTCACCTTCCGACTCCTCCTCTGGAAACACCATATATTTT. This encodes CASSPSDSSSGNTIYF.

This clone was detected once. In DNA, the CDR3 is TGTGCCAGTAGTGCTGCGACAGGGGGCTACCACGAGCAGTACTTC. Translation: CASSAATGGYHEQYF. This chain connects TRBV19 to TRBJ2-7, with 10 bases fitting TRBD1. The V gene end was trimmed by 5 bases and the J gene end by 5 bases; junction bases not matched to a gene: 9. The CDR3 sequence is 15 residues long. Germline V gene data show CDR1 as LNHDA and CDR2 as SQIVND (reference sequence).

The chain employs TRBV5-1 and TRBJ2-2; weak D call: TRBD1 (6 bases). V shed 0 bases and J shed 5 bases, with 11 bases lying between them. The CDR3 length is 15 residues. From germline, CDR1 is SGHRS and CDR2 YFSETQ. CDR3 region: CASSLEGVATGELFF. The CDR3 DNA is TGCGCCAGCAGCTTGGAGGGGGTTGCGACCGGGGAGCTGTTTTTT.

The chain couples TRBV5-1 to TRBJ2-3; TRBD2 agrees at 8 bases. Germline V gene sequence: CDR1 SGHRS, CDR2 YFSETQ. V lost 0 bases to trimming and J lost 3 bases; unmatched junction nucleotides: 6. This CDR3 comprises 16 residues. The chain's CDR3 is CASSLDTGGPTDTQYF. The DNA for the CDR3 is TGCGCCAGCAGCTTGGATACGGGGGGGCCAACAGATACGCAGTATTTT.

This clone was seen a few times. CDR3 nucleotide sequence: TGTGCCAGCAGCCTCGCGACAGGGGCCTACAATGAGCAGTTCTTC. As protein: CASSLATGAYNEQFF. This chain uses TRBV3-1 (or the pseudogene TRBV3-2) with TRBJ2-1, with 8 bases aligning to TRBD1. The CDR3 has 15 amino acids. The V gene's germline CDR1 is LGHDT and CDR2 YNNKEL (reference sequence). V lost 4 bases, J lost 2 bases, and 4 bases stayed unmatched.

This clone turned up a few times. The chain joins TRBV28 to TRBJ2-1, with TRBD1 matching 11 bases. The V and J ends lost 6 bases and 3 bases, in that order; junction bases with no gene match: 4. Germline V gene sequence: CDR1 MDHEN, CDR2 SYDVKM. The CDR3 covers 15 residues. This chain's CDR3 is CASRSGTGGYNEQFF. DNA for the CDR3: TGTGCCAGCAGATCCGGGACAGGGGGCTACAATGAGCAGTTCTTC.

This clone was detected only once. V gene TRBV18 combines with J gene TRBJ2-2; 9 bases align to TRBD1. The CDR3 length is 17 residues. V dropped 3 bases and J dropped 5; count of bases not matched to a gene: 10. CDR1 is KGHSH, CDR2 LQKENI, per germline. The CDR3: CASSPAMGTGRTGELFF. The CDR3 coding sequence is TGTGCCAGCTCACCGGCAATGGGGACAGGGCGGACCGGGGAGCTGTTTTTT.

J is TRBJ2-7 and V is TRBV4-1; possible D gene TRBD1, 6 bases. Germline V gene sequence: CDR1 MGHRA, CDR2 YSYEKL. The CDR3 is made up of 14 amino acids. V dropped 1 base and J dropped 1 base, with 8 bases sitting between them. The CDR3 is CASSQGTVSYEQYF. The CDR3 DNA reads TGCGCCAGCAGCCAAGGGACAGTTTCCTACGAGCAGTACTTC.

This chain links TRBV7-9 with TRBJ2-3; tentative D call: TRBD1 (6 bases). Per germline, CDR1 SEHNR and CDR2 FQNEAQ (reference sequence). The CDR3 contains 14 residues. The V end was cut by 5 bases, the J end by 5 bases, with 14 bases between. The CDR3 region is CASSGGVLGDTQYF. The CDR3 DNA reads TGTGCCAGCAGCGGGGGCGTCTTGGGAGATACGCAGTATTTT.

The gene calls are TRBV2 and TRBJ1-1, with 7 positions matching TRBD1. V lost 8 bases to trimming and J lost 0 bases; unmatched junction nucleotides: 9. Germline V CDR1 and CDR2: SNHLY, FYNNEI. The CDR3 is 15 residues long. The CDR3: CASRGEGAVNTEAFF. The CDR3 DNA is TGTGCCAGCCGCGGGGAGGGGGCTGTGAACACTGAAGCTTTCTTT.

The chain links TRBV27 to TRBJ2-1; 11 bases fit TRBD2. CDR3 length: 17 amino acids. The germline V gene has CDR1 MNHEY and CDR2 SMNVEV (reference sequence). The ends lost 6 bases at V and 6 bases at J; junction bases unmatched: 13. CDR3 residues: CASRAFSIAGGVNEQFF. As DNA, the CDR3 is TGTGCCAGCAGGGCCTTTTCCATAGCGGGGGGGGTCAATGAGCAGTTCTTC.

The CDR3 here is CASSYTQGADEQYF. For the CDR3, the DNA is TGTGCCAGCAGTTACACACAGGGGGCAGACGAGCAGTACTTC. The V gene is TRBV6-5, the J gene TRBJ2-7; TRBD1 agrees at 9 bases. CDR1 is MNHEY and CDR2 is SVGAGI in the germline V gene. There are 14 residues in the CDR3. The junction had 4 bases not matched to a gene; V was cut back by 2 bases and J by 5 bases.

This chain connects TRBV6-5 to TRBJ1-2; possible D gene TRBD1, 6 bases. Trimming cost V 2 bases and J 5 bases, with 12 bases left between them. The germline gives CDR1 MNHEY, CDR2 SVGAGI. The CDR3 has 14 residues. The CDR3 sequence: CASSYEGGWYGYTF. The CDR3 nucleotides read TGTGCCAGCAGTTACGAGGGGGGCTGGTATGGCTACACCTTC.

V is TRBV3-1 (or the pseudogene TRBV3-2) and J is TRBJ2-1; perhaps TRBD2 as D (6 bases). Germline V lookup: CDR1 LGHDT, CDR2 YNNKEL (reference sequence). V shed 4 bases and J shed 6 bases, with 16 bases lying between them. This CDR3 has 15 residues. Written as DNA, the CDR3 is TGTGCCAGCAGCCCCGGGACTGCCTCTGCCAATGAGCAGTTCTTC. Translation: CASSPGTASANEQFF.

The gene calls are TRBV28 and TRBJ1-5; D may be TRBD1 (6 bases). V was clipped by 6 bases and J by 5 bases, with 14 bases between them. This CDR3 is 14 amino acids long. Germline assignment: CDR1 MDHEN and CDR2 SYDVKM. The CDR3 nucleotides are TGTGCCAGCAGCCGCGGGACAAATCATCAGCCCCAGCATTTT. This translates into CASSRGTNHQPQHF.

The chain is built from TRBV4-3 and TRBJ1-4; D uncertain. The CDR3 loop spans 14 amino acids. Germline CDR1 LGHNA, CDR2 YSLEER. V was clipped by 0 bases and J by 7 bases, with 9 bases between them. CDR3 DNA: TGCGCCAGCAGCCAAGATAGCCGGGGTGAAAAACTGTTTTTT. It codes for CASSQDSRGEKLFF.

V usage is TRBV7-6 and J usage is TRBJ2-3, with 12 nucleotides matching TRBD2. Germline CDR1 is SGHVS and CDR2 is FNYEAQ. The CDR3 runs 16 residues. J lost 4 bases, V lost 4 bases, and 6 bases had no gene match. CDR3 region: CASSSWTSGVADTQYF. CDR3 DNA: TGTGCCAGCAGCTCATGGACTAGCGGGGTCGCAGATACGCAGTATTTT.

This chain joins TRBV28 and TRBJ2-3, with D tentatively TRBD1 (6 bases). The CDR3 runs 14 residues. Trimming removed 8 bases from V and 8 bases from J, with 20 bases in between. Germline V gives CDR1 MDHEN, CDR2 SYDVKM. The CDR3 sequence: CASWRTDSRGTQYF. The CDR3 nucleotides are TGTGCCAGCTGGAGGACAGATAGCCGCGGTACGCAGTATTTT.

The CDR3 DNA sequence: TGTGCCAGCAGCCCCCGTGGGGGGGAGGTAGCCTACAATGAGCAGTTCTTC. Its protein is CASSPRGGEVAYNEQFF. The chain carries TRBV7-3 and TRBJ2-1, with 7 positions matching TRBD2. Germline CDR1 and CDR2: SGHTA and FQGTGA. This CDR3 contains 17 residues. V was pared by 5 bases and J by 2 bases, with 12 bases of the junction left unmatched.

CDR3 coding DNA: TGCGCCAGCAGCCAAACAGCCGGGACAGGTGCTTACGAGCAGTACTTC. Encoded protein: CASSQTAGTGAYEQYF. The V call is TRBV4-1, the J call TRBJ2-7; the match to TRBD1 covers 8 bases. The CDR3 spans 16 residues. J was trimmed by 4 bases and V by 2 bases; bases with no gene match: 10. The germline V gene encodes CDR1 MGHRA and CDR2 YSYEKL.

This clone was counted once. The CDR3 DNA sequence: TGTGCCAGCAGTCCCGGGACAGGGGGCGTGGGCGGAGGTCAGCCCCAGCATTTT. It encodes CASSPGTGGVGGGQPQHF. The V and J genes are TRBV27 and TRBJ1-5; 12 nucleotides line up with TRBD1. The CDR3 is made up of 18 amino acids. The J segment lost 6 bases and the V segment lost 5 bases, leaving 14 bases of the junction unmatched. Germline V CDR1 and CDR2: MNHEY, SMNVEV (reference sequence).